This T cell receptor beta chain appears in the sequencing data of a study of blood T cell repertoires in COVID-19. The wider study: Samples taken during acute and convalescent COVID-19 were collected in the United States, Italy and Spain.

J gave up 12 bases and V 5 bases, and 5 bases lay outside the gene matches. The germline CDR1 and CDR2 sequences are LNHDA and SQIVND (reference sequence). The CDR3 length is 13 residues. Assay used: immunoSEQ multiplex PCR; TCRdb lists only in-frame clones, some missing. This table holds fewer than 150,000 clones, around nine tenths found once. Material for sequencing was peripheral blood. The chain carries TRBV19 and TRBJ1-6; 9 bases match TRBD1. The TCR was taken from a man over 45 with active or convalescent COVID-19. The CDR3 protein is CASSATGGKPLHF. CDR3 DNA: TGTGCCAGTAGTGCGACAGGGGGAAAACCCCTCCACTTT.